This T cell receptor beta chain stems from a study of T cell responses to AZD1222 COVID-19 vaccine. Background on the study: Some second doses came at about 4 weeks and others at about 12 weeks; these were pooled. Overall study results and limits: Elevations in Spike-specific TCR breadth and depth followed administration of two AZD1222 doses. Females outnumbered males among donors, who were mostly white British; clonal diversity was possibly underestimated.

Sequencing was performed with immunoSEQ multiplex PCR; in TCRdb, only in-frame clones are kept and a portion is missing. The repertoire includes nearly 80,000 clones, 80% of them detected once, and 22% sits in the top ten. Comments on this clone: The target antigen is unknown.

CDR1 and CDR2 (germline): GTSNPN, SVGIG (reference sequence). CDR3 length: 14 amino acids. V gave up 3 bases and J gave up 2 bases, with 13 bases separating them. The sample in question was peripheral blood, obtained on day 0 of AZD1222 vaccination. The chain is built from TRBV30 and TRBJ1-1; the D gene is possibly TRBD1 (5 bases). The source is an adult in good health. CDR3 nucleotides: TGTGCCTGGAGAGAGGGGTCACGAAACACTGAAGCTTTCTTT. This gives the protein CAWREGSRNTEAFF.